This T cell receptor (beta chain) comes out of a study of metastatic and nonmetastatic thyroid tumors. Thyroid surgery took place with no prior treatment in any patient. Germline V gene sequence: CDR1 GTSNPN, CDR2 SVGIG (reference sequence). Trimming cost V 2 bases and J 3 bases; bases outside gene matches: 9. The CDR3 is 17 residues long. With MiXCR, TCRdb reprocessed the PCR reads. The sample includes 20,000 to 25,000 clones, roughly 16% of them seen just once. The receptor comes from a female donor with papillary thyroid cancer or a benign thyroid nodule (not recorded which). Some clones in this sample may be carry-over from other donors' samples. The J gene is TRBJ2-7, the V gene TRBV30, with 14 bases matching TRBD2. The sample consisted of blood. This CDR3 is CAWSPLGTSGSFYEQYF. CDR3 nucleotide sequence: TGTGCCTGGAGTCCGCTCGGGACTAGCGGGAGTTTCTACGAGCAGTACTTC.